These 6 T cell receptor beta chains share one sample of origin, sequenced in a study of cytomegalovirus exposure and HLA in healthy donors. In the PCR, 60 Vbeta and 13 Jbeta primers were used. Produced via immunoSEQ multiplex PCR; TCRdb's table is partial and in-frame only. Seen here are roughly 100,000 clones, 75% to 80% observed once, and the top ten hold 5.8%. The sequencing sample was made of PBMCs. All receptors derive from a man in his sixties in good health and CMV-seropositive.

This clone was seen more than once but under ten times. The rearrangement uses TRBV4-3 and TRBJ1-6; TRBD1 matches at 9 bases. V was pared by 0 bases and J by 7 bases, with 4 bases of the junction left unmatched. This CDR3 has 16 residues. Per the germline V gene, CDR1 is LGHNA and CDR2 is YSLEER. This CDR3 reads CASSQDLTGGNSPLHF. The CDR3 DNA follows: TGCGCCAGCAGCCAAGATCTTACAGGGGGCAATTCACCCCTCCACTTT.

V gene TRBV2 combines with J gene TRBJ1-5; TRBD1 might be the D (6 bases). V was cut by 3 bases and J by 4 bases, with 7 bases left in between. Germline V gene sequence: CDR1 SNHLY, CDR2 FYNNEI. The CDR3 is made up of 13 amino acids. The chain's CDR3 is CASSDRGNQPQHF. CDR3 bases: TGTGCCAGCAGTGACAGGGGAAATCAGCCCCAGCATTTT.

Only a few counts were recorded for this clone. In DNA, the CDR3 is TGTGCCAGCAGTCCCAGGGGTTTTGAAAAACTGTTTTTT. It specifies CASSPRGFEKLFF. The J gene is TRBJ1-4, the V gene TRBV27, with a possible D match to TRBD1 (6 bases). Germline CDR1 is MNHEY and CDR2 is SMNVEV (reference sequence). V lost 5 bases, J lost 7 bases, and 11 bases lay in between. This CDR3 comprises 13 residues. The full variable domain, completed using reference TRBV27 and TRBJ1-4, is EAQVTQNPRYLITVTGKKLTVTCSQNMNHEYMSWYRQDPGLGLRQIYYSMNVEVTDKGDVPEGYKVSRKEKRNFPLILESPSPNQTSLYFCASSPRGFEKLFFGSGTQLSVL.

This clone was recorded a few times. The rearrangement links TRBV6-1 to TRBJ1-2; TRBD1 might be the D (5 bases). There are 14 residues in the CDR3. V lost 2 bases and J 3 bases, leaving 10 bases between the germline ends. Germline CDR1 reads MNHNS; CDR2 reads SASEGT. The CDR3 spells CASSEQGIDYGYTF. In DNA form, the CDR3 reads TGTGCCAGCAGTGAACAGGGTATTGACTATGGCTACACCTTC.

Concerning this clone itself: An end of the junction differs from the germline gene, which may be a read error. The chain recombines TRBV7-6 with TRBJ2-3; D not certain. This CDR3 is 14 amino acids long. Germline V gene data show CDR1 as SGHVS and CDR2 as FNYEAQ. CDR3 in amino acids: CASSLRSSPDTQYF. CDR3 bases: TGTGCAAGCAGCTTAAGGAGCTCCCCAGATACGCAGTATTTT.

The chain recombines TRBV6-4 with TRBJ1-4, with TRBD1 matching 9 bases. Per germline, CDR1 MRHNA and CDR2 SNTAGT. Losses at the gene ends were 4 bases for V and 9 bases for J; bases not matched to a gene: 9. The CDR3 is 15 amino acids. The CDR3 sequence: CASSAEGGQGQKLFF. The CDR3 DNA sequence: TGTGCCAGCAGTGCCGAAGGGGGACAGGGCCAAAAACTGTTTTTT.